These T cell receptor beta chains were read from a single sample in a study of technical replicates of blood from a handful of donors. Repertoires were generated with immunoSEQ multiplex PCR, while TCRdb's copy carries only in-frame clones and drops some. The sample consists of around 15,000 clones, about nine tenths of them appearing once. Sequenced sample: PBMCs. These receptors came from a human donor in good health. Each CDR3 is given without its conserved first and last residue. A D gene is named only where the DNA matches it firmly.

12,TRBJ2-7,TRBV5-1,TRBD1,ASSPQGASYEQY
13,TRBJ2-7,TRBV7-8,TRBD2,ASSPREGRQNEQY
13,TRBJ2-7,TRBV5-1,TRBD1,ASSFLPGQIYEQY
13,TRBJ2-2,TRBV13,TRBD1,ASSLGQGSTGELF
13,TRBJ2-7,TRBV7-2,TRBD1,ASSLAGQGSYEQY
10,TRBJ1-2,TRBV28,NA,ASSLSLYGYT
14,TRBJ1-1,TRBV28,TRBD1,ASSPDRGRGNTEAF
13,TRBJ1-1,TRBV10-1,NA,ASSDGGVGDTEAF
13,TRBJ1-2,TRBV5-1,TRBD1,ASSPGTGALEGYT
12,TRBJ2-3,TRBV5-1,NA,ASARGGGTDTQY